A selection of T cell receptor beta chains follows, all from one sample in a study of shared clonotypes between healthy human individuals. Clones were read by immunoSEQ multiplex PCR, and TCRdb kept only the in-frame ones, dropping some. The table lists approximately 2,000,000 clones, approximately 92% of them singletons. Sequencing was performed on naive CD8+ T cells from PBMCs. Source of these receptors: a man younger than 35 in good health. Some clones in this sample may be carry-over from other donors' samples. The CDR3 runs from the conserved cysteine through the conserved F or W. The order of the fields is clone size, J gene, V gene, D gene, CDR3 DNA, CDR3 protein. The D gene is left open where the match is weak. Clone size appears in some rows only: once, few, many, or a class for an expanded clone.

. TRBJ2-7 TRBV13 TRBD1 TGTGCCAGCAGCTCACTCCGGGGACAGATAACTCCCCCGTATGAGCAGTACTTC CASSSLRGQITPPYEQYF
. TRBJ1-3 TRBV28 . TGTGCCAGCAGTACGTCCTCACAGCGGGTATATTTT CASSTSSQRVYF
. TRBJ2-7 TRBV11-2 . TGTGCCAGCAGCTTAAGAGGGGCCGAGCAGTACTTC CASSLRGAEQYF
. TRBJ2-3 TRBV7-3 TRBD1 TGTGCCAGCAGCTCTACAGGGGGCCCAGATACGCAGTATTTT CASSSTGGPDTQYF
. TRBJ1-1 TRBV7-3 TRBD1 TGTGCCAGCAGCTTAGACAGGGGATTGGGAACTGAAGCTTTCTTT CASSLDRGLGTEAFF
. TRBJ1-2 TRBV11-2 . TGTGCCAGCAGCTCGGGCAAAACACAGTCCAACTATGGCTACACCTTC CASSSGKTQSNYGYTF
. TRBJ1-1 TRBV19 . TGTGCCAGTAAAGGGTGGGATCGATCCACTGAAGCTTTCTTT CASKGWDRSTEAFF
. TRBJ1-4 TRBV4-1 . TGCGCCAGCAGCCAAGATAGGAGGGGGGATGAAAAACTGTTTTTT CASSQDRRGDEKLFF
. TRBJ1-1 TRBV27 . TGTGCCAGCAGTTTGTGGGGGGGGGAAGTTAACACTGAAGCTTTCTTT CASSLWGGEVNTEAFF
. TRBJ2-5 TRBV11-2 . TGTGCCAGCAGCCCCCGGACTAAAGGGGGAGAGACCCAGTACTTC CASSPRTKGGETQYF
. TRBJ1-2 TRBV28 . TGTGCCAGCAGTTTCCGCGGGGGTGGCTACACCTTC CASSFRGGGYTF
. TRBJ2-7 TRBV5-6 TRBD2 TGTGCCAGCAGCTTGTCCGGGCTAGCGGGGGTCTACGAGCAGTACTTC CASSLSGLAGVYEQYF
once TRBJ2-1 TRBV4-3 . TGCGCCAGCAGCCAAGACCGGTCAGCTCGCGATGAGCAGTTCTTC CASSQDRSARDEQFF
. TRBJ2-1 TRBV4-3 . TGCGCCAGCAGCCTACTTCGTGGAGACCACCAGTTCTTC CASSLLRGDHQFF
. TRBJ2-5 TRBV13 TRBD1 TGTGCCAGCAGCTTGGGGACAGGGGGCTTGGAGACCCAGTACTTC CASSLGTGGLETQYF
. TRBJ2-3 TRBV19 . TGTGCCAGTAACCCTCAGGTCCGATTACCCACAGATACGCAGTATTTT CASNPQVRLPTDTQYF
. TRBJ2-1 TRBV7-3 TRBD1 TGTGCCAGCAGCCCCGAGCCGGGACAGGTAGTCATCAATGAGCAGTTCTTC CASSPEPGQVVINEQFF
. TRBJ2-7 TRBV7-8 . TGTGCCAGCAGCCCGACAGGGAGGGGATCCTACGAGCAGTACTTC CASSPTGRGSYEQYF
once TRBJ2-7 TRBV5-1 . TGCGCCAGCAGCTTGCAGGGGGGACCCCCCTACGAGCAGTACTTC CASSLQGGPPYEQYF
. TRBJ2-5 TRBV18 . TGTGCCAGCTCACCATGGGCAGGGGTGAGCCAAGAGACCCAGTACTTC CASSPWAGVSQETQYF
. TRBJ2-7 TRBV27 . TGTGCCAGCGGACTAACAGGGGCACACGAGCAGTACTTC CASGLTGAHEQYF
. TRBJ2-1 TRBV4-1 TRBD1 TGCGCCAGCAGCGGCGGGACAGGGGCCTACAATGAGCAGTTCTTC CASSGGTGAYNEQFF
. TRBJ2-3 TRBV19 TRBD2 TGTGCCAGTAGTCCATCGAGGGAGGGCATCGGCACAGATACGCAGTATTTT CASSPSREGIGTDTQYF
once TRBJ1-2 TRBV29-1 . TGCAGCGTTGAAATTGCCCTTGGCTACACCTTC CSVEIALGYTF
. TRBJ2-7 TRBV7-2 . TGTGCCAGCAGCTACATAGGGCCGGGCGGGCAGTACTTC CASSYIGPGGQYF
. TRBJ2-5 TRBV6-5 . TGTGCCAGCAGTTACGGGGCCGGGACGGGAGAGACCCAGTACTTC CASSYGAGTGETQYF
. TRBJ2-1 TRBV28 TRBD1 TGTGCCAGCGCCTCCAGGGGGTTTTCCTACAATGAGCAGTTCTTC CASASRGFSYNEQFF
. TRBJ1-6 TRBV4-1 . TGCGCCAGCAGCCAAGACGGGACGGGACTCTATTCACCCCTCCACTTT CASSQDGTGLYSPLHF
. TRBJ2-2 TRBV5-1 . TGCGCCAGCAGCTCGGGGACATCGAACACCGGGGAGCTGTTTTTT CASSSGTSNTGELFF
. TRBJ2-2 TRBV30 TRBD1 TGTGCCTGGAGTCCAGGGGGTGCGGACACCGGGGAGCTGTTTTTT CAWSPGGADTGELFF
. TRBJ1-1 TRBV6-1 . TGTGCCAGCAGTGCCGGGGCGGGCGCTGAAGCTTTCTTT CASSAGAGAEAFF
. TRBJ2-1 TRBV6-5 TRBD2 TGTGCCAGCAGACAACTAGCGGCCTCCTACAATGAGCAGTTCTTC CASRQLAASYNEQFF
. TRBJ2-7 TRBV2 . TGTGCCAGCAGTGCCACAGATTCTTACGAGCAGTACTTC CASSATDSYEQYF
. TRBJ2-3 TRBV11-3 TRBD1 TGTGCCAGCAGCTCGAGGACAGGGGCCACAGATACGCAGTATTTT CASSSRTGATDTQYF
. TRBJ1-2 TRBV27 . TGTGCCAGCAGTTTATCTCCCAGGGCCTATGGCTACACCTTC CASSLSPRAYGYTF